This T cell receptor (beta chain) was observed in a study of CD8 T cells in Susac syndrome. Study-wide background: Patients with Susac syndrome were, at the time of blood collection, therapy-naive, maintained on corticosteroids, or maintained on intravenous immunoglobulin alone.

Points on this clonotype: An end of the junction does not agree with germline; a read error may underlie this.

CD8+ and CD4+ blood T cells underwent TCR beta sequencing. The CD8+ and CD4+ T cells were negatively isolated, with the TEMRA cells enriched by FACS. The CDR3 loop spans 15 amino acids. Per the germline V gene, CDR1 is SSHAT and CDR2 is FNYEAQ (reference sequence). An input of roughly 0.5 to 1 ug of RNA was subjected to reverse transcription using random hexamers. From the immunoSEQ multiplex PCR reads, TCRdb called clonotypes with MiXCR, one entry per CDR3 protein. The profile shows around 80,000 distinct CDR3 sequences, about 96% of them singletons. This receptor was identified in a human donor with Susac syndrome. V is TRBV7-7 and J is TRBJ2-3; D may be TRBD2 (6 bases). The material sequenced was CD8+ T cells from PBMCs. The CDR3 protein is CASSSSSEIGDTQYF. DNA for the CDR3: TGTGCTAGCAGCTCCTCTAGCGAAATTGGGGATACGCAGTATTTT.